The rows below give T cell receptor beta chains drawn from one sample of a study of low-dose radiotherapy and immunotherapy resistance in tumors. TCRdb independently ran MiXCR on the reads; one entry per CDR3 protein. The data show 55,000 to 65,000 distinct CDR3 sequences, with 26% seen just once and roughly 7% held by the top ten. The material sequenced was PBMCs, taken before treatment. These receptors came from a male donor with rectosigmoid adenocarcinoma. Both conserved end residues are part of each CDR3. The D gene is left open where the match is weak. Not every row has a clone size; where given, it reads once, few, many or a size class.

v_call,cdr3_length,j_call,clone_size,d_call,cdr3_nt,cdr3_aa
TRBV20-1,15,TRBJ2-1,many,NA,TGCAGTGCTAGGGCCGACAGTTATTTGGACGATGAGCAGTTCTTC,CSARADSYLDDEQFF
TRBV11-3,13,TRBJ2-7,NA,NA,TGTGCCAGCAGCCCGGGACCCGGGCGCGAGCAGTACTTC,CASSPGPGREQYF
TRBV14,13,TRBJ2-5,many,NA,TGTGCCAGCAGCCAGCAGGTCCTGGAGACCCAGTACTTC,CASSQQVLETQYF
TRBV5-1,15,TRBJ2-7,NA,TRBD1,TGCGCCAGCAGCTTGGACACAGGGGGCCTCTACGAGCAGTACTTC,CASSLDTGGLYEQYF
TRBV12-3/TRBV12-4,13,TRBJ1-5,NA,NA,TGTGCCAGCAGCACGGCCAGCAATCAGCCCCAGCATTTT,CASSTASNQPQHF
TRBV5-8,14,TRBJ1-3,NA,NA,TGTGCCAGCAGCTTGGAGGGATTCGGAAACACCATATATTTT,CASSLEGFGNTIYF
TRBV4-1,15,TRBJ1-1,many,NA,TGCGCCAGCAGCCAAGTGGGTGGGGGCGTTACTGAAGCTTTCTTT,CASSQVGGGVTEAFF
TRBV7-2,13,TRBJ1-1,many,NA,TGCGCCAGCAGCCGGAAAGGGGACACTGAAGCTTTCTTT,CASSRKGDTEAFF
TRBV28,14,TRBJ2-7,few,TRBD2,TGTGCCAGCACCGAACCTAGCGGGTCCTACGAGCAGTACTTC,CASTEPSGSYEQYF
TRBV20-1,15,TRBJ2-1,many,NA,TGCAGTGCTAGTCCCCCGGGAGTATCCTACAATGAGCAGTTCTTC,CSASPPGVSYNEQFF
TRBV7-2,14,TRBJ1-5,many,NA,TGTGCCAGCAGCGGCGGGAATAGCAATCAGCCCCAGCATTTT,CASSGGNSNQPQHF
TRBV19,14,TRBJ1-2,many,NA,TGTGCCACCAGGACGCTCGGGGGGCGACGTGGCTACACCTTC,CATRTLGGRRGYTF
TRBV2,16,TRBJ2-6,many,NA,TGTGCCAGCAGTGAGGCAGGGTCCTCTGGGGCCAACGTCCTGACTTTC,CASSEAGSSGANVLTF
TRBV20-1,12,TRBJ2-3,many,NA,TGCAGTGCTATCCGTAGCACAGATACGCAGTATTTT,CSAIRSTDTQYF
TRBV7-2,13,TRBJ1-3,many,NA,TGTGCCAGCAGCTTAGTTTTTGGAAACACCATATATTTT,CASSLVFGNTIYF
TRBV4-2,16,TRBJ2-3,NA,TRBD2,TGTGCCAGCAGCCAATCCGCGGGAGAGAACACAGATACGCAGTATTTT,CASSQSAGENTDTQYF
TRBV6-5,16,TRBJ2-4,many,NA,TGTGCCAGCAGTTACTCAGGGGCCCAAGCCAAAAACATTCAGTACTTC,CASSYSGAQAKNIQYF
TRBV20-1,14,TRBJ2-3,many,NA,TGCAGTGCTAGAGACCTCTACGGCACAGATACGCAGTATTTT,CSARDLYGTDTQYF
TRBV7-9,14,TRBJ1-4,many,TRBD1,TGTGCCAGCAGCCGTGAGGGGGCGAATGAAAAACTGTTTTTT,CASSREGANEKLFF
TRBV9,13,TRBJ2-5,many,NA,TGTGCCAGCAGCGGGGGGGGGCCGGAGACCCAGTACTTC,CASSGGGPETQYF
TRBV7-2,14,TRBJ2-5,many,NA,TGTGCCAGCAGTTACCCTGGACAACAAGAGACCCAGTACTTC,CASSYPGQQETQYF
TRBV27,14,TRBJ2-7,many,TRBD2,TGTGCCAGCAGTACAGGACTAGGATCCTACGAGCAGTACTTC,CASSTGLGSYEQYF
TRBV20-1,16,TRBJ2-1,NA,TRBD1,TGCAGTGCTAGGCCGGGACAGGGCTGGCATTTGGGGGAGCAGTTCTTC,CSARPGQGWHLGEQFF
TRBV28,13,TRBJ1-2,many,TRBD1,TGTGCCAGCGGACAGGACTGGGTGGGCGGCTACACCTTC,CASGQDWVGGYTF
TRBV20-1,14,TRBJ1-4,many,NA,TGCAGTGCTAGAGGCGACAGTTCCAATGAAAAACTGTTTTTT,CSARGDSSNEKLFF
TRBV28,15,TRBJ1-5,NA,NA,TGTGCCAGCAGCTCTTATAAAGGATTAAATCAGCCCCAGCATTTT,CASSSYKGLNQPQHF
TRBV5-4,19,TRBJ2-2,once,TRBD2,TGTGCCAGCAGCGGCGGGACTAGCGGGAGGTACTCGAACACCGGGGAGCTGTTTTTT,CASSGGTSGRYSNTGELFF
TRBV7-9,18,TRBJ2-3,many,TRBD1,TGTGCCAGCAGCACAGGCCTTCAGGGGGCGCGAAGCACAGATACGCAGTATTTT,CASSTGLQGARSTDTQYF
TRBV28,12,TRBJ2-5,many,NA,TGTGCCAGCAGCAGCATCGTAGAGACCCAGTACTTC,CASSSIVETQYF
TRBV28,17,TRBJ1-5,many,NA,TGTGCCAGCAGTATAAGGGGGGGTTGGGATAGCAATCAGCCCCAGCATTTT,CASSIRGGWDSNQPQHF
TRBV19,12,TRBJ2-7,many,NA,TGTGCCAGCAGAGGGGACCCCTACGAGCAGTACTTC,CASRGDPYEQYF
TRBV12-3/TRBV12-4,16,TRBJ2-7,many,NA,TGTGCCAGCAGTCCCGGGCTAGGGGTCAGCTCCTACGAGCAGTACTTC,CASSPGLGVSSYEQYF
TRBV28,15,TRBJ2-3,medium-sized,TRBD1,TGTGCCAGCAGTGACTCGACAGGGAGCACAGATACGCAGTATTTT,CASSDSTGSTDTQYF
TRBV7-2,13,TRBJ2-1,NA,NA,TGTGCCAGCAGGATGACAGGGAGGAATGAGCAGTTCTTC,CASRMTGRNEQFF
TRBV20-1,13,TRBJ2-3,many,NA,TGCAGTGCTAGACCAAACTTGGGCGGTACGCAGTATTTT,CSARPNLGGTQYF
TRBV6-6,15,TRBJ1-5,many,TRBD1,TGTGCCAGCAGACTCGAAGACAGGGGCAATCAGCCCCAGCATTTT,CASRLEDRGNQPQHF